The rows below give T cell receptor beta chains drawn from one sample of a study of blood T cell repertoires in COVID-19. Some clones are missing from TCRdb's copy, which holds only in-frame ones; the method was immunoSEQ multiplex PCR. The sample lists some 300,000 clones, around nine tenths seen once, with about an eighth in the top ten. Input material: peripheral blood. These receptors were obtained from a woman aged 65 to 85 with COVID-19, enrolled during active disease. Both conserved end residues are part of each CDR3. Fields, in order: CDR3 protein, CDR3 DNA, D gene, J gene, CDR3 length, clone size, V gene. The D gene is left open where the match is weak. Clone size appears in some rows only: once, few, many, or a class for an expanded clone.

cdr3_aa: CASSPPGQGGEKLFF; cdr3_nt: TGTGCCAGCTCACCACCGGGACAGGGAGGGGAAAAACTGTTTTTT; d_call: TRBD1; j_call: TRBJ1-4; cdr3_length: 15; clone_size: NA; v_call: TRBV18
cdr3_aa: CASSFFSGRYNEQFF; cdr3_nt: TGTGCCAGCAGCTTTTTTAGCGGCAGGTACAATGAGCAGTTCTTC; d_call: NA; j_call: TRBJ2-1; cdr3_length: 15; clone_size: NA; v_call: TRBV7-6
cdr3_aa: CASSNTSGPNIMNTEAFF; cdr3_nt: TGTGCCAGCAGCAATACGTCTGGGCCCAATATTATGAACACTGAAGCTTTCTTT; d_call: NA; j_call: TRBJ1-1; cdr3_length: 18; clone_size: NA; v_call: TRBV21-1
cdr3_aa: CASSEFRTGVRTEAFF; cdr3_nt: TGTGCCAGCAGTGAATTTAGGACAGGGGTGCGGACTGAAGCTTTCTTT; d_call: TRBD1; j_call: TRBJ1-1; cdr3_length: 16; clone_size: NA; v_call: TRBV2
cdr3_aa: CASSSSGGAYEQYF; cdr3_nt: TGCGCCAGCAGCTCTAGCGGGGGGGCCTACGAGCAGTACTTC; d_call: TRBD2; j_call: TRBJ2-7; cdr3_length: 14; clone_size: NA; v_call: TRBV5-1
cdr3_aa: CASSPRQGPGTYEQYF; cdr3_nt: TGCGCCAGCAGCCCCCGACAGGGCCCCGGGACCTACGAGCAGTACTTC; d_call: TRBD1; j_call: TRBJ2-7; cdr3_length: 16; clone_size: NA; v_call: TRBV5-1
cdr3_aa: CASKLDSFEPQHF; cdr3_nt: TGTGCCAGCAAACTGGACAGTTTCGAGCCCCAGCATTTT; d_call: NA; j_call: TRBJ1-5; cdr3_length: 13; clone_size: NA; v_call: TRBV2
cdr3_aa: CASSQYRGSNQPQHF; cdr3_nt: TGTGCCAGCAGCCAATACAGGGGCAGCAATCAGCCCCAGCATTTT; d_call: TRBD1; j_call: TRBJ1-5; cdr3_length: 15; clone_size: NA; v_call: TRBV6-6
cdr3_aa: CASSEGTGPQHF; cdr3_nt: TGTGCCAGCAGCGAGGGCACTGGGCCCCAGCATTTT; d_call: NA; j_call: TRBJ1-5; cdr3_length: 12; clone_size: NA; v_call: TRBV11-2
cdr3_aa: CATGQGPGYEQYF; cdr3_nt: TGCGCCACCGGACAGGGACCTGGCTACGAGCAGTACTTC; d_call: TRBD1; j_call: TRBJ2-7; cdr3_length: 13; clone_size: NA; v_call: TRBV5-1
cdr3_aa: CASSYQGTGAGYTF; cdr3_nt: TGTGCCAGCAGTTACCAAGGGACAGGCGCCGGCTACACCTTC; d_call: TRBD1; j_call: TRBJ1-2; cdr3_length: 14; clone_size: NA; v_call: TRBV6-2/TRBV6-3
cdr3_aa: CATSRDGTGGYNEQFF; cdr3_nt: TGTGCCACCAGCAGAGATGGGACAGGGGGTTACAATGAGCAGTTCTTC; d_call: TRBD1; j_call: TRBJ2-1; cdr3_length: 16; clone_size: NA; v_call: TRBV15
cdr3_aa: CASSQLSVNEQYF; cdr3_nt: TGTGCCAGCAGCCAATTATCGGTGAACGAGCAGTACTTC; d_call: NA; j_call: TRBJ2-7; cdr3_length: 13; clone_size: NA; v_call: TRBV3-1/TRBV3-2
cdr3_aa: CASSSPGQGVDVQYF; cdr3_nt: TGTGCCAGTTCGTCGCCGGGACAGGGAGTCGATGTGCAGTACTTC; d_call: TRBD1; j_call: TRBJ2-7; cdr3_length: 15; clone_size: NA; v_call: TRBV19
cdr3_aa: CASSLTGERANYGYTF; cdr3_nt: TGTGCCAGCTCGCTGACAGGGGAGCGGGCTAACTATGGCTACACCTTC; d_call: TRBD1; j_call: TRBJ1-2; cdr3_length: 16; clone_size: NA; v_call: TRBV18
cdr3_aa: CASSARMNTEAFF; cdr3_nt: TGTGCCAGCAGCGCGCGCATGAACACTGAAGCTTTCTTT; d_call: NA; j_call: TRBJ1-1; cdr3_length: 13; clone_size: few; v_call: TRBV7-2
cdr3_aa: CAWSLASYEQYF; cdr3_nt: TGTGCCTGGAGTTTAGCCTCCTACGAGCAGTACTTC; d_call: NA; j_call: TRBJ2-7; cdr3_length: 12; clone_size: NA; v_call: TRBV30
cdr3_aa: CSVVPREGEQFF; cdr3_nt: TGCAGCGTTGTTCCCAGGGAGGGTGAGCAGTTCTTC; d_call: TRBD2; j_call: TRBJ2-1; cdr3_length: 12; clone_size: NA; v_call: TRBV29-1
cdr3_aa: CASSPFRRGGQPQHF; cdr3_nt: TGTGCCAGCAGCCCCTTCCGACGTGGAGGTCAGCCCCAGCATTTT; d_call: NA; j_call: TRBJ1-5; cdr3_length: 15; clone_size: once; v_call: TRBV6-2/TRBV6-3
cdr3_aa: CATSDSGLSYGYTF; cdr3_nt: TGTGCCACCAGTGATTCGGGACTTAGTTATGGCTACACCTTC; d_call: NA; j_call: TRBJ1-2; cdr3_length: 14; clone_size: NA; v_call: TRBV24-1
cdr3_aa: CSVAGGQGEYNEQFF; cdr3_nt: TGCAGCGTTGCGGGGGGACAGGGTGAATACAATGAGCAGTTCTTC; d_call: TRBD1; j_call: TRBJ2-1; cdr3_length: 15; clone_size: NA; v_call: TRBV29-1
cdr3_aa: CASSLALGAVAFF; cdr3_nt: TGTGCCAGCAGTTTAGCGCTGGGGGCAGTAGCTTTCTTT; d_call: NA; j_call: TRBJ1-1; cdr3_length: 13; clone_size: NA; v_call: TRBV12-3/TRBV12-4
cdr3_aa: CATSDSSSTGELFF; cdr3_nt: TGTGCCACCAGTGACTCCTCTTCCACCGGGGAGCTGTTTTTT; d_call: NA; j_call: TRBJ2-2; cdr3_length: 14; clone_size: NA; v_call: TRBV24-1
cdr3_aa: CASSTGVNTEAFF; cdr3_nt: TGTGCCAGCAGTACAGGGGTGAATACTGAAGCTTTCTTT; d_call: TRBD1; j_call: TRBJ1-1; cdr3_length: 13; clone_size: NA; v_call: TRBV2
cdr3_aa: CSVVAGQPYNEQFF; cdr3_nt: TGCAGCGTGGTGGCTGGACAGCCTTACAATGAGCAGTTCTTC; d_call: NA; j_call: TRBJ2-1; cdr3_length: 14; clone_size: NA; v_call: TRBV29-1
cdr3_aa: CASRARDRGGGNQPQHF; cdr3_nt: TGTGCCAGCAGGGCCCGGGACAGGGGAGGGGGCAATCAGCCCCAGCATTTT; d_call: TRBD1; j_call: TRBJ1-5; cdr3_length: 17; clone_size: NA; v_call: TRBV2
cdr3_aa: CASSLSRAPNTEAFF; cdr3_nt: TGTGCCAGCAGTTTATCGCGCGCCCCGAACACTGAAGCTTTCTTT; d_call: NA; j_call: TRBJ1-1; cdr3_length: 15; clone_size: NA; v_call: TRBV27
cdr3_aa: CASSFTGGSYEQYF; cdr3_nt: TGTGCCAGCAGCTTCACGGGGGGTTCCTACGAGCAGTACTTC; d_call: TRBD2; j_call: TRBJ2-7; cdr3_length: 14; clone_size: NA; v_call: TRBV7-9
cdr3_aa: CASKRTGLGYGYTF; cdr3_nt: TGTGCCAGCAAACGGACAGGGCTTGGCTATGGCTACACCTTC; d_call: TRBD1; j_call: TRBJ1-2; cdr3_length: 14; clone_size: NA; v_call: TRBV6-5
cdr3_aa: CASSLEVGGEDTEAFF; cdr3_nt: TGTGCCAGCAGCTTGGAAGTGGGAGGGGAGGACACTGAAGCTTTCTTT; d_call: NA; j_call: TRBJ1-1; cdr3_length: 16; clone_size: once; v_call: TRBV5-6
cdr3_aa: CATSAGGPTGELFF; cdr3_nt: TGTGCCACCAGCGCGGGGGGGCCAACCGGGGAGCTGTTTTTT; d_call: TRBD2; j_call: TRBJ2-2; cdr3_length: 14; clone_size: NA; v_call: TRBV24-1
cdr3_aa: CASSSVEYGYTF; cdr3_nt: TGTGCCAGCAGCTCGGTCGAATATGGCTACACCTTC; d_call: NA; j_call: TRBJ1-2; cdr3_length: 12; clone_size: NA; v_call: TRBV7-9
cdr3_aa: CASSAHGGYFSGANVLTF; cdr3_nt: TGTGCCAGCAGCGCGCACGGGGGATACTTTTCTGGGGCCAACGTCCTGACTTTC; d_call: NA; j_call: TRBJ2-6; cdr3_length: 18; clone_size: NA; v_call: TRBV9
cdr3_aa: CASSSGRNTEAFF; cdr3_nt: TGTGCCAGCAGTAGCGGGAGGAACACTGAAGCTTTCTTT; d_call: NA; j_call: TRBJ1-1; cdr3_length: 13; clone_size: NA; v_call: TRBV2
cdr3_aa: CATSDSRDYPTDTQYF; cdr3_nt: TGTGCCACCAGTGACTCCCGGGACTATCCCACAGATACGCAGTATTTT; d_call: TRBD2; j_call: TRBJ2-3; cdr3_length: 16; clone_size: NA; v_call: TRBV24-1
cdr3_aa: CASGPGDSYEQYF; cdr3_nt: TGTGCTAGTGGCCCAGGGGACAGCTACGAGCAGTACTTC; d_call: TRBD1; j_call: TRBJ2-7; cdr3_length: 13; clone_size: NA; v_call: TRBV12-5
cdr3_aa: CASSLADWNTEAFF; cdr3_nt: TGCGCCAGCAGCTTGGCGGACTGGAACACTGAAGCTTTCTTT; d_call: NA; j_call: TRBJ1-1; cdr3_length: 14; clone_size: NA; v_call: TRBV5-1
cdr3_aa: CASSYGTLYGYTF; cdr3_nt: TGTGCCAGCAGCTACGGGACACTATATGGCTACACCTTC; d_call: NA; j_call: TRBJ1-2; cdr3_length: 13; clone_size: NA; v_call: TRBV11-2
cdr3_aa: CASSIMSGNTEAFF; cdr3_nt: TGTGCCAGCAGTATTATGTCAGGGAACACTGAAGCTTTCTTT; d_call: NA; j_call: TRBJ1-1; cdr3_length: 14; clone_size: NA; v_call: TRBV14
cdr3_aa: CASSYGPGGQPQHF; cdr3_nt: TGTGCCAGCAGTTACGGCCCAGGGGGTCAGCCCCAGCATTTT; d_call: TRBD1; j_call: TRBJ1-5; cdr3_length: 14; clone_size: NA; v_call: TRBV6-5